Listed below are T cell receptor beta chains from one sample, sequenced in a study of response to subunit inactivated influenza vaccine. Via MiXCR, TCRdb re-called the RT-PCR reads, giving one row per CDR3 protein. Of around 520,000 distinct CDR3 sequences in the sample, over 9.5% were seen once. This material consisted of PBMCs from blood, taken on the day of vaccination. These receptors were collected from a man between 50 and 59 years old who received an inactivated influenza vaccine. Both conserved end residues are part of each CDR3. The order of the fields is V gene, clone size, J gene, D gene, CDR3 DNA, CDR3 protein. The D gene is left open where the match is weak. The listing skips clone size in some rows; elsewhere it reads once, few, many or a size class.

>TRBV5-1|few|TRBJ2-5|NA
TGCGCCAGCCGAAGTCCGGAGTTAGAGACCCAGTACTTC
CASRSPELETQYF
>TRBV10-1|few|TRBJ1-1|NA
TGCGCCAGCAGTGAGTCTTTTCGATCCGTAGCTTTCTTT
CASSESFRSVAFF
>TRBV25-1|NA|TRBJ2-7|TRBD1
TGTGCCACCGGGACAGGGGGCTACGAGCAGTACTTC
CATGTGGYEQYF
>TRBV15|many|TRBJ2-7|NA
TGTGCCACCAGCAGGGAATGGACAGACGAGCAGTACTTC
CATSREWTDEQYF
>TRBV5-4|NA|TRBJ2-2|TRBD1
TGTGCCAGCAGCCACGCGGGACAGGGATCAATCACCGGGGAGCTGTTTTTT
CASSHAGQGSITGELFF
>TRBV12-3/TRBV12-4|many|TRBJ2-7|NA
TGTGCCAGCAGTTCATACAGGGACGGCGAGCAGTACTTC
CASSSYRDGEQYF
>TRBV29-1|NA|TRBJ2-7|TRBD1
TGCAGCGTTGCCGGGACAGGAAGATACGAGCAGTACTTC
CSVAGTGRYEQYF
>TRBV19|few|TRBJ1-6|NA
TGTGCCAGTAGTACCTCCCGGGGCACCACGAGCTCACCCCTCCACTTT
CASSTSRGTTSSPLHF
>TRBV20-1|NA|TRBJ2-7|NA
TGCAGTGCTAGAGATATCTTTGGGCAGGGAAGGACCTACGAGCAGTACTTC
CSARDIFGQGRTYEQYF
>TRBV4-1|NA|TRBJ2-5|NA
TGCGCCAGCAGCCAGATGGACTCCTTGGAGACCCAGTACTTC
CASSQMDSLETQYF
>TRBV5-6|NA|TRBJ2-2|NA
TGTGCCAGCAGCTTGTCTCTGAACTGGAACACCGGGGAGCTGTTTTTT
CASSLSLNWNTGELFF
>TRBV9|many|TRBJ2-3|NA
TGTGCCAGCAGCGTATCATCGCGGGCCCAAACCACAGATACGCAGTATTTT
CASSVSSRAQTTDTQYF
>TRBV20-1|NA|TRBJ2-5|NA
TGCAGTGCGCCCGGGGAAGAGACCCAGTACTTC
CSAPGEETQYF
>TRBV28|NA|TRBJ2-2|NA
TGTGCCAGCAGTGTGGGAGGGACACTCAGGGAGCTGTTTTTT
CASSVGGTLRELFF
>TRBV30|NA|TRBJ2-3|TRBD2
TGTGCATCCTGGGGGGGGATCGCAGATACGCAGTATTTT
CASWGGIADTQYF
>TRBV6-1|NA|TRBJ1-2|TRBD1
TGTGCCAGCAGGCAGGGACAGGGTTCGGGTGGCTACACCTTC
CASRQGQGSGGYTF
>TRBV18|NA|TRBJ2-1|NA
TGTGCCAGCTCCTCGAGTCTGGGGCAGTTCTTC
CASSSSLGQFF
>TRBV4-1|NA|TRBJ2-5|NA
TGCGCCAGCAGCCAATTCGGGCGTAAAGAGACCCAGTACTTC
CASSQFGRKETQYF
>TRBV27|many|TRBJ2-3|TRBD2
TGTGCCAGCAGTTCTATATCGGGGGGGCCAGATACGCAGTATTTT
CASSSISGGPDTQYF
>TRBV3-1|NA|TRBJ2-1|NA
TGTGCCAGCAGCCCTTACTTTGGAGGGGCCTACAATGAGCAGTTCTTC
CASSPYFGGAYNEQFF
>TRBV4-1|NA|TRBJ2-7|NA
TGCGCCAGCAGCCCCCGGAGAAGTAACTACGAGCAGTACTTC
CASSPRRSNYEQYF
>TRBV11-3|many|TRBJ2-2|TRBD1
TGTGCCAGCAGCTTAGATTTGGGACAGGGCTCCGGGGAGCTGTTTTTT
CASSLDLGQGSGELFF
>TRBV30|few|TRBJ2-2|NA
TGTGCCTGGAGCCTCGGGACGGCGAACACCGGGGAGCTGTTTTTT
CAWSLGTANTGELFF
>TRBV29-1|many|TRBJ2-3|TRBD1
TGCAGCGGGCGACGGGACAGCTTCACAGATACGCAGTATTTT
CSGRRDSFTDTQYF
>TRBV30|few|TRBJ2-7|TRBD2
TGTGCCTGGAGTGTTAGGCCTAGCGGAGCCACCGAGCAGTACTTC
CAWSVRPSGATEQYF
>TRBV7-2|few|TRBJ2-1|TRBD1
TGTGCCAGCAGCTCAGCGACAGGGGTCCACAATGAGCAGTTCTTC
CASSSATGVHNEQFF
>TRBV5-1|many|TRBJ1-4|NA
TGCGCCAGCAGCTTAAACAGGTCCCCTAATGAAAAACTGTTTTTT
CASSLNRSPNEKLFF
>TRBV29-1|many|TRBJ2-7|NA
TGCAGCGTAGGAGGCCGGGCCACCTACGAGCAGTACTTC
CSVGGRATYEQYF
>TRBV12-3/TRBV12-4|few|TRBJ2-5|TRBD2
TGTGCCAGCAGCCAAGCTCCAGGACTAGCAATTCAAGAGACCCAGTACTTC
CASSQAPGLAIQETQYF
>TRBV18|few|TRBJ2-5|TRBD1
TGTGCCAGCTCACCCCTAGGGGGCTCACGCCAAGAGACCCAGTACTTC
CASSPLGGSRQETQYF
>TRBV12-3/TRBV12-4|NA|TRBJ1-2|NA
TGTGCCAGCAGCATAGACCATCCTAGCGGCTACACCTTC
CASSIDHPSGYTF
>TRBV7-9|few|TRBJ2-7|NA
TGTGCCAGCAGCTCCCCTACAGGATACGAGCAGTACTTC
CASSSPTGYEQYF
>TRBV29-1|NA|TRBJ1-1|TRBD1
TGCAGCGTTGAAGTACAGGGGAGGTACACTGAAGCTTTCTTT
CSVEVQGRYTEAFF
>TRBV6-1|NA|TRBJ2-1|TRBD1
TGTGCCAGCATTCAGGACAGGGTGGGCAATGAGCAGTTCTTC
CASIQDRVGNEQFF
>TRBV4-1|NA|TRBJ2-3|NA
TGCGCCAGCAGCCAAGCAGAAGGGCGCACTAGCACAGATACGCAGTATTTT
CASSQAEGRTSTDTQYF
>TRBV6-2/TRBV6-3|many|TRBJ2-7|TRBD2
TGTGCCAGCAGTTATGGAGGACTAGCGAACTCCTACGAGCAGTACTTC
CASSYGGLANSYEQYF
>TRBV5-1|NA|TRBJ1-2|NA
TGCGCCAGCAGCGGGGATTACTATGGCTACACCTTC
CASSGDYYGYTF
>TRBV29-1|NA|TRBJ2-3|NA
TGCAGCGTTGAAAAGTTTCCAGATACGCAGTATTTT
CSVEKFPDTQYF
>TRBV5-1|many|TRBJ2-2|NA
TGCGCCAGCAGCTTGGAAGGTCAGGTCGGCGGGGAGCTGTTTTTT
CASSLEGQVGGELFF
>TRBV3-1|NA|TRBJ2-6|NA
TGTGCCAGCAGCCAAGATCGCGGGAAGCTAACCTCTGGGGCCAACGTCCTGACTTTC
CASSQDRGKLTSGANVLTF
>TRBV7-9|many|TRBJ1-3|NA
TGTGCCAGCAACCTGGACGTCGGAAACACCATATATTTT
CASNLDVGNTIYF
>TRBV9|NA|TRBJ2-1|NA
TGTGCCAGCAGTTCCCCCCCCAAAACAGGGCCCGTCTACAATGAGCAGTTCTTC
CASSSPPKTGPVYNEQFF
>TRBV11-2|few|TRBJ2-1|TRBD2
TGTGCCAGCAGCTTAGTCCGGACTAGCGGGGGGGCAGGGTACAATGAGCAGTTCTTC
CASSLVRTSGGAGYNEQFF
>TRBV20-1|NA|TRBJ2-1|TRBD1
TGCGGAGGCGGACAGGGAGTTAGCGAGCAGTTCTTC
CGGGQGVSEQFF
>TRBV12-3/TRBV12-4|NA|TRBJ2-7|TRBD1
TGTGCCAGCAGACGTCGGGACAGTTGGGAGCAGTACTTC
CASRRRDSWEQYF
>TRBV4-3|many|TRBJ2-5|NA
TGCGCCAGCAGCCGCGGAGGAGACCACCAAGAGACCCAGTACTTC
CASSRGGDHQETQYF
>TRBV7-9|NA|TRBJ2-3|TRBD2
TGTGCCAGCAGCCGACGGCGGGGGGGCGGCACAGATACGCAGTATTTT
CASSRRRGGGTDTQYF
>TRBV6-2/TRBV6-3|NA|TRBJ2-1|NA
TGTGCCAGCAGTTACTCGACGGGTGATAGCAGCTCCTACAATGAGCAGTTCTTC
CASSYSTGDSSSYNEQFF
>TRBV28|few|TRBJ2-7|TRBD2
TGTGCCAGCAGTTTATTGACGGCCGCGGGAGGCCACTACGAGCAGTACTTC
CASSLLTAAGGHYEQYF
>TRBV5-1|NA|TRBJ2-3|NA
TGCGCCAGCATCCCCGGAGGGCTCGGCACAGATACGCAGTATTTT
CASIPGGLGTDTQYF
>TRBV5-1|few|TRBJ2-7|TRBD2
TGCGCCAGCAGCAGAAGTCTAGCGGGGACCTCCTCCTACGAGCAGTACTTC
CASSRSLAGTSSYEQYF
>TRBV2|NA|TRBJ1-2|NA
TGTGCCAGCACCGTAAGGGACCTCGCTAACTATGGCTACACCTTC
CASTVRDLANYGYTF
>TRBV11-3|NA|TRBJ2-3|NA
TGTGCCAGCAGTCTCTTCCTCGGGGAAACGCAGTATTTT
CASSLFLGETQYF
>TRBV4-1|NA|TRBJ2-5|TRBD2
TGCGCCAGCAGCCAAGTGGCGGGAGGGCCTGTGACCCAGTACTTC
CASSQVAGGPVTQYF